These 31 T cell receptor beta chains were all obtained from the same sample, sequenced in a study of neurological immune-mediated disorders (dated by TCRdb to about 2019). The library was prepared using 5' RACE. These reads were obtained on an Illumina HiSeq 2500. Starting from the raw public reads, TCRdb applied fastp trimming at Q25, assembled clones with MiXCR and retained in-frame beta chains. Rows are combined by CDR3 protein, so each entry shows the most common genes and DNA. For this sample there are around 44,000 distinct CDR3 sequences; approximately 15% appear just once. Approximately 3.6% of the sample comes from the top ten. Source material: CD4+ T cells from blood. The receptors were gathered from a woman aged 55 to 70 with HTLV-1-associated myelopathy (HAM/TSP).

In this sample, this clonotype turned up many times. J is TRBJ1-1 and V is TRBV5-1; possibly TRBD1 for D (6 bases). Germline values: CDR1 SGHRS, CDR2 YFSETQ. Trimming stripped 4 bases from V and 5 bases from J, with 18 bases between. The CDR3 loop spans 15 amino acids. The chain's CDR3 is CASSPITGRRTEAFF. The CDR3 nucleotides read TGCGCCAGCAGCCCGATCACAGGGAGAAGGACTGAAGCTTTCTTT.

This clonotype occurred a few times. The V call is TRBV20-1, the J call TRBJ1-2; no clear D gene. The CDR3 runs to 14 residues. V was shortened by 0 bases and J by 1 base, with 9 bases between the two germline ends. In germline, CDR1 is DFQATT, CDR2 SNEGSKA (reference sequence). The CDR3 sequence: CSARDRPVNYGYTF. The CDR3 DNA is TGCAGTGCTAGAGATCGTCCGGTTAACTATGGCTACACCTTC.

Ten or more counts support this clonotype. This sequence joins TRBV20-1 and TRBJ2-7; TRBD1 might be the D (6 bases). The germline V gene encodes CDR1 DFQATT and CDR2 SNEGSKA (reference sequence). CDR3 length equals 12 residues. The V end lost 3 bases, the J end lost 6 bases, and 12 bases lay between the germline ends. In DNA form, the CDR3 reads TGCAGTGCTAGCACCAGGGGAACCGAGCAGTACTTC. Translating it yields CSASTRGTEQYF.

The table lists this clonotype with many counts. The V call is TRBV3-1, the J call TRBJ1-2; D remains ambiguous. CDR1 is LGHDT and CDR2 is YNNKEL in the germline V gene (reference sequence). Trimming removed 0 bases from V and 7 bases from J, with 12 bases in between. The CDR3 extends over 14 amino acids. CDR3 residues: CASSQDSGAGGYTF. The CDR3 DNA reads as TGTGCCAGCAGCCAAGATAGCGGAGCTGGTGGCTACACCTTC.

This clonotype was counted many times. V gene TRBV11-2 combines with J gene TRBJ2-3, with D possibly being TRBD2 (6 bases). V was trimmed by 0 bases and J by 0 bases, leaving 16 bases between them. Per the germline V gene, CDR1 is SGHAT and CDR2 is FQNNGV. The CDR3 is 18 residues long. The CDR3 DNA follows: TGTGCCAGCAGCTTAGAAACGGGGAGGTTCTCTAGCACAGATACGCAGTATTTT. Amino acids: CASSLETGRFSSTDTQYF.

This clonotype was picked up many times. V usage is TRBV20-1 and J usage is TRBJ2-3; 7 bases line up with TRBD2. CDR3 length: 13 residues. V lost 3 bases, J lost 4 bases, and 4 bases stayed unmatched. Germline V gene lookup returns CDR1 DFQATT and CDR2 SNEGSKA (reference sequence). CDR3 loop: CSASNGGSDTQYF. DNA for the CDR3: TGCAGTGCTAGTAACGGGGGGTCAGATACGCAGTATTTT.

The CDR3 sequence: CASSYIGTGSFSPLHF. CDR3 in DNA: TGTGCCAGCAGCTACATAGGGACAGGGAGTTTTTCACCCCTCCACTTT. This rearrangement joins TRBV7-9 to TRBJ1-6; 9 bases line up with TRBD1. The germline V gene encodes CDR1 SEHNR and CDR2 FQNEAQ (reference sequence). CDR3 size: 16 residues. Trimming took 4 bases from V and 9 from J; bases not matched to a gene: 10.

This clonotype came up many times. V and J are TRBV29-1 and TRBJ1-3; no firm D call. CDR3 length equals 12 residues. CDR1 and CDR2 from the germline V gene are SQVTM and ANQGSEA. The V gene lost 7 bases and the J gene lost 0 bases, with 7 bases spanning the gap. CDR3 coding DNA: TGCAGCGGAGGATACTCTGGAAACACCATATATTTT. This codes for CSGGYSGNTIYF.

This clonotype came up many times. CDR3 bases: TGTGCCACCAGCGGGGGGGGCAATCTGAGGGAGCAGTTCTTC. This codes for CATSGGGNLREQFF. This chain joins TRBV15 and TRBJ2-1, with a weak D call TRBD2 (7 bases). The CDR3 loop spans 14 amino acids. Germline CDR1 LNHNV, CDR2 YYDKDF (reference sequence). V was cut by 5 bases and J by 10 bases, with 18 bases left in between.

This clonotype came up many times. This chain uses TRBV5-1 with TRBJ1-1; D may be TRBD1 (5 bases). The germline V and J ends were trimmed by 0 bases and 11 bases, with 20 bases remaining between them. The CDR3 runs to 15 residues. Germline V lookup: CDR1 SGHRS, CDR2 YFSETQ. CDR3 bases: TGCGCCAGCAGCTTGGCCGGACACAGTCGCACTGGGGCTTTCTTT. Translated: CASSLAGHSRTGAFF. The full variable domain, in which reference TRBV5-1 and TRBJ1-1 provide the parts outside the CDR3, is KAGVTQTPRYLIKTRGQQVTLSCSPISGHRSVSWYQQTPGQGLQFLFEYFSETQRNKGNFPGRFSGRQFSNSRSEMNVSTLELGDSALYLCASSLAGHSRTGAFFGQGTRLTVV.

The table lists this clonotype with many counts. V and J are TRBV10-3 and TRBJ2-7, with D tentatively TRBD2 (5 bases). V was clipped by 0 bases and J by 5 bases, with 14 bases between them. Germline lookup yields CDR1 ENHRY and CDR2 SYGVKD. The CDR3 is made up of 15 amino acids. The CDR3 loop reads CAISESTGFENEQYF. The DNA for the CDR3 is TGTGCCATCAGTGAGTCTACGGGGTTTGAGAACGAGCAGTACTTC.

This clonotype came up many times. The J gene is TRBJ2-3, the V gene TRBV5-1; D gene unclear. Germline CDR1 and CDR2: SGHRS and YFSETQ. This CDR3 is built from 11 residues. The V end was cut by 5 bases, the J end by 4 bases, with 5 bases between. The CDR3 loop is CASSWADTQYF. DNA for the CDR3: TGCGCCAGCAGTTGGGCAGATACGCAGTATTTT.

This clonotype has ten or more counts. The chain joins TRBV2 to TRBJ2-7, with D perhaps matching TRBD1 (6 bases). With 4 bases removed from V and 4 bases from J, the gap between germline ends came to 14 bases. The CDR3 consists of 14 residues. The germline V gene has CDR1 SNHLY and CDR2 FYNNEI. Here the CDR3 DNA reads TGTGCCAGCAGTGGAAGAGGGGGTTATTACGAGCAGTACTTC. Translation: CASSGRGGYYEQYF.

Ten or more counts support this clonotype. In DNA, the CDR3 is TGTGCCAGCAGTTATCGCATCTCCTACGAGCAGTACTTC. It encodes CASSYRISYEQYF. The chain couples TRBV6-9 to TRBJ2-7; D gene ambiguous. V was trimmed by 2 bases and J by 0 bases, leaving 5 bases between them. This CDR3 is built from 13 residues. Per germline, CDR1 MNHGY and CDR2 SVAAGI.

In this sample, this clonotype turned up many times. The V and J genes are TRBV12-5 and TRBJ1-1; D not certain. CDR3 length: 14 amino acids. Germline-derived CDR1 and CDR2 are LGHNT and FRNRAP. The ends were cut back, 3 bases at V and 5 bases at J, with 13 bases in the middle. The CDR3 sequence: CASGFGVSGTEAFF. CDR3 in DNA: TGTGCTAGTGGTTTCGGGGTGTCTGGGACTGAAGCTTTCTTT.

This clonotype was detected many times. The CDR3 region has the DNA TGCAGTGCTAGAGATCGGAGACAGGGTTATGGCTACACCTTC. Its protein product is CSARDRRQGYGYTF. This rearrangement joins TRBV20-1 to TRBJ1-2; 7 positions match TRBD1. Germline V gene lookup returns CDR1 DFQATT and CDR2 SNEGSKA (reference sequence). The ends lost 0 bases at V and 5 bases at J; junction bases unmatched: 6. This CDR3 has 14 residues.

In its sample, this clonotype was seen many times. This chain joins TRBV5-1 and TRBJ2-7, with D uncertain. Germline V gene lookup returns CDR1 SGHRS and CDR2 YFSETQ. This CDR3 comprises 15 residues. V dropped 0 bases and J dropped 0 bases, with 10 bases sitting between them. The CDR3 DNA is TGCGCCAGCAGCTTGGATCTGGGAAACTCCTACGAGCAGTACTTC. Translation gives CASSLDLGNSYEQYF.

This clonotype was found many times. This rearrangement joins TRBV30 to TRBJ1-1, with D perhaps TRBD1 (5 bases). V was trimmed by 0 bases and J by 4 bases, leaving 12 bases between them. Germline loops: CDR1 GTSNPN, CDR2 SVGIG (reference sequence). The CDR3 loop spans 14 amino acids. CDR3 residues: CAWSVRGRGTEAFF. Written as DNA, the CDR3 is TGTGCCTGGAGTGTACGAGGGAGGGGCACTGAAGCTTTCTTT.

This clonotype was counted at least ten times. The chain combines TRBV5-1 with TRBJ2-3; D assignment may be TRBD1 or TRBD2 (5 bases each). The ends were cut back, 0 bases at V and 1 base at J, with 9 bases in the middle. Looked up from germline, CDR1 is SGHRS and CDR2 is YFSETQ. There are 15 residues in the CDR3. CDR3 in amino acids: CASSLVRGGTDTQYF. DNA for the CDR3: TGCGCCAGCAGCTTGGTAAGAGGGGGCACAGATACGCAGTATTTT.

The genes are TRBV20-1 and TRBJ2-7; D remains ambiguous. Germline values: CDR1 DFQATT, CDR2 SNEGSKA (reference sequence). CDR3 length equals 12 residues. Trimming removed 8 bases at V and 1 base at J, with 12 bases between. The CDR3 DNA follows: TGCAGTTTAGACACCGATTCCTACGAGCAGTACTTC. As protein: CSLDTDSYEQYF.

This clonotype has a count of ten or more. The chain couples TRBV5-1 to TRBJ2-2; 10 positions agree with TRBD2. The germline V gene has CDR1 SGHRS and CDR2 YFSETQ. The trim removed 2 bases at V and 2 bases at J, leaving 3 bases unmatched. CDR3 length: 16 residues. The CDR3, as DNA: TGCGCCAGCAGCTTCATAGCGGGAGGAAACACCGGGGAGCTGTTTTTT. Translation: CASSFIAGGNTGELFF.

This clonotype was counted at least ten times. The V gene is TRBV5-1, the J gene TRBJ2-3; 8 positions match TRBD1. Losses at the gene ends were 7 bases for V and 6 bases for J; bases not matched to a gene: 7. In germline, CDR1 is SGHRS, CDR2 YFSETQ. The CDR3 runs 13 residues. CDR3 DNA: TGCGCCAGCGGGAGGACAGGGCTGGATACGCAGTATTTT. Its translation: CASGRTGLDTQYF.

In its sample, this clonotype was seen many times. The V call is TRBV25-1, the J call TRBJ1-2; D is unclear. The V and J ends lost 3 bases and 4 bases respectively, with 9 bases between them. Germline-derived CDR1 and CDR2 are MGHDK and SYGVNS. The CDR3 consists of 13 residues. The CDR3 region is CASSDHSSYGYTF. CDR3 in DNA: TGTGCCAGCAGTGATCACAGTTCCTATGGCTACACCTTC.

Ten or more counts support this clonotype. J is TRBJ2-7 and V is TRBV5-1; 8 bases align to TRBD2. Trimming cost V 4 bases and J 6 bases; bases outside gene matches: 21. This CDR3 is built from 18 residues. In germline, CDR1 is SGHRS, CDR2 YFSETQ. The CDR3 reads CASSTLSIFAGGRGEQYF. Here the CDR3 DNA reads TGCGCCAGCAGCACCCTTTCGATTTTCGCGGGGGGCCGTGGCGAGCAGTACTTC.

In this sample, this clonotype is medium-sized. This chain uses TRBV10-3 with TRBJ2-7; D may be TRBD2 (6 bases). Trimming removed 6 bases at V and 3 bases at J, with 18 bases between. Germline CDR1 and CDR2: ENHRY and SYGVKD. The length of the CDR3 is 15 residues. The CDR3 loop is CAIRAGAGPVYEQYF. CDR3 DNA sequence: TGTGCCATCAGGGCTGGTGCGGGGCCGGTCTACGAGCAGTACTTC.

The J gene is TRBJ1-5, the V gene TRBV18; no definite D call. The CDR3 spans 15 residues. V was cut by 1 base and J by 12 bases, with 19 bases left in between. The germline V gene encodes CDR1 KGHSH and CDR2 LQKENI. The CDR3 nucleotides are TGTGCCAGCTCACCACGGCGAGGATCCTTTGAATTCCAGCATTTT. This translates into CASSPRRGSFEFQHF. The variable domain in full, with the rest retrieved from reference TRBV18 and TRBJ1-5, is NAGVMQNPRHLVRRRGQEARLRCSPMKGHSHVYWYRQLPEEGLKFMVYLQKENIIDESGMPKERFSAEFPKEGPSILRIQQVVRGDSAAYFCASSPRRGSFEFQHFGDGTRLSIL.

This clonotype was seen repeatedly, ten times or more. This chain uses TRBV12-3 or TRBV12-4 with TRBJ1-4; 7 nucleotides line up with TRBD1. CDR3 length: 17 residues. The V and J ends lost 3 bases and 5 bases, in that order; junction bases with no gene match: 12. The CDR3 loop is CASSFGGAGQRNEKLFF. The CDR3 DNA follows: TGTGCCAGCAGTTTCGGCGGGGCGGGACAGAGAAATGAAAAACTGTTTTTT.

This clonotype was counted at least ten times. The chain links TRBV5-1 to TRBJ2-2; 8 bases are a match to TRBD1. This CDR3 is 14 amino acids long. CDR1 is SGHRS and CDR2 is YFSETQ in the germline V gene. J was trimmed by 4 bases and V by 4 bases; bases with no gene match: 3. The CDR3 here is CASSRQGLTGELFF. In nucleotides, the CDR3 is TGCGCCAGCAGCCGACAGGGGCTCACCGGGGAGCTGTTTTTT.

This clonotype was picked up many times. This chain joins TRBV7-6 and TRBJ2-1; 12 bases align to TRBD2. Germline V gives CDR1 SGHVS, CDR2 FNYEAQ. The CDR3 runs to 16 residues. Trimming removed 2 bases from V and 5 bases from J; junction bases left unmatched: 4. CDR3 coding DNA: TGTGCCAGCAGCTTATTTACTAGCGGGGGGCACAATGAGCAGTTCTTC. It is translated as CASSLFTSGGHNEQFF.

This clonotype appeared many times. This chain joins TRBV6-5 and TRBJ2-5, with D maybe TRBD1 (6 bases). The CDR3 is 18 amino acids. V was cut by 2 bases and J by 5 bases, with 24 bases left in between. Germline CDR1 and CDR2: MNHEY and SVGAGI. The CDR3 protein is CASSYLGQRPPEGETQYF. CDR3 nucleotides: TGTGCCAGCAGTTACCTTGGACAGAGACCCCCAGAAGGCGAGACCCAGTACTTC.

This clonotype was observed many times. The chain has TRBV5-1 and TRBJ1-5; tentative D call: TRBD1 (5 bases). Trimming cost V 0 bases and J 7 bases, with 14 bases left between them. The CDR3 is 15 amino acids. Germline-derived CDR1 and CDR2 are SGHRS and YFSETQ. The CDR3 reads CASSLGGGEGQPQHF. Written as DNA, the CDR3 is TGCGCCAGCAGCTTGGGTGGTGGGGAGGGGCAGCCCCAGCATTTT.